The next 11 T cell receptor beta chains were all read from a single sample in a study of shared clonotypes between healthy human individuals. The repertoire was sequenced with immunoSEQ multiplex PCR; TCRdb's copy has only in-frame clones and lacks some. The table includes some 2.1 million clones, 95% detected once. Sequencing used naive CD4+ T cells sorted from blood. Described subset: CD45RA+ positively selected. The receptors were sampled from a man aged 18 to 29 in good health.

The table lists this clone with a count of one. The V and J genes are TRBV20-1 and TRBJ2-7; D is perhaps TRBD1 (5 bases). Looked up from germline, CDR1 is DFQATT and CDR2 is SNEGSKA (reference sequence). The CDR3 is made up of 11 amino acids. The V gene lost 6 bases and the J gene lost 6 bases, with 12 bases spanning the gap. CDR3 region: CSATQVGEQYF. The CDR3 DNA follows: TGCAGTGCGACACAGGTTGGCGAGCAGTACTTC.

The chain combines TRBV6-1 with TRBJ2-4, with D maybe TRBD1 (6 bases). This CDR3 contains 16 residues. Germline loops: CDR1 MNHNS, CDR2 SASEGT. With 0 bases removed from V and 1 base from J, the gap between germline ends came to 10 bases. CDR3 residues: CASSEAQGSAKNIQYF. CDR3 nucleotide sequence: TGTGCCAGCAGTGAAGCACAGGGAAGCGCCAAAAACATTCAGTACTTC.

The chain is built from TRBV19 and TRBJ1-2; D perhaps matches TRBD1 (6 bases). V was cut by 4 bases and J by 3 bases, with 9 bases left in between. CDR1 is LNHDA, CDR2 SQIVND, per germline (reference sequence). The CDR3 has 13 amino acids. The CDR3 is CASSTSGDYGYTF. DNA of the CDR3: TGTGCCAGTAGTACATCAGGGGACTATGGCTACACCTTC. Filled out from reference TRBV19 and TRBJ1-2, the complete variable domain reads DGGITQSPKYLFRKEGQNVTLSCEQNLNHDAMYWYRQDPGQGLRLIYYSQIVNDFQKGDIAEGYSVSREKKESFPLTVTSAQKNPTAFYLCASSTSGDYGYTFGSGTRLTVV.

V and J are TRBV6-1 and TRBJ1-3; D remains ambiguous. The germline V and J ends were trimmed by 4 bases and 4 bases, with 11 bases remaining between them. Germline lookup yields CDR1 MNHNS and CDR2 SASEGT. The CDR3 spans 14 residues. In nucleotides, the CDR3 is TGTGCCAGCAGTGCCAGCTCCCTAGGAAACACCATATATTTT. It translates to CASSASSLGNTIYF.

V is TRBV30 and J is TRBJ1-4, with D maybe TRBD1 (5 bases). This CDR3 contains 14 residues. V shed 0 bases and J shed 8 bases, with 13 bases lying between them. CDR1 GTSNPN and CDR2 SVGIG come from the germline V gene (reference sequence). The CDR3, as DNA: TGTGCCTGGAGTGTACGCAGGGACGGCGAAAAACTGTTTTTT. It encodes CAWSVRRDGEKLFF.

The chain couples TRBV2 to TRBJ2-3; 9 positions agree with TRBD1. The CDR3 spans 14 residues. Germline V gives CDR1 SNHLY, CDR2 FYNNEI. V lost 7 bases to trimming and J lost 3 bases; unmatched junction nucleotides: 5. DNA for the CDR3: TGTGCCAGCAAACGACAGGGGGAAACAGATACGCAGTATTTT. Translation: CASKRQGETDTQYF.

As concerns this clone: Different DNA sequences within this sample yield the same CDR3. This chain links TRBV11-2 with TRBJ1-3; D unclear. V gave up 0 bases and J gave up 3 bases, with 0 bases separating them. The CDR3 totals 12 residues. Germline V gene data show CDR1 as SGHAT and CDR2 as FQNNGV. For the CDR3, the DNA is TGTGCCAGCAGCTTAGATGGAAACACCATATATTTT. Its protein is CASSLDGNTIYF.

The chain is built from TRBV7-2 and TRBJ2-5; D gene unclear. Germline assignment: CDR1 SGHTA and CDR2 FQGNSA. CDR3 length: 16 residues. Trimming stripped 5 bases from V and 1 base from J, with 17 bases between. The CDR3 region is CASSPRISDLQETQYF. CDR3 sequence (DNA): TGTGCCAGCAGCCCCCGGATATCCGACCTCCAAGAGACCCAGTACTTC.

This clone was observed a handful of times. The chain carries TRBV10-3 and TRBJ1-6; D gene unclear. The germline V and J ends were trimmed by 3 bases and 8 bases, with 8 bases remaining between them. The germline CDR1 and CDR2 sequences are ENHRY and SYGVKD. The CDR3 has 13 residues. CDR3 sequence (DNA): TGTGCCATCAGTGACATTGGCGATTCACCCCTCCACTTT. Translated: CAISDIGDSPLHF.

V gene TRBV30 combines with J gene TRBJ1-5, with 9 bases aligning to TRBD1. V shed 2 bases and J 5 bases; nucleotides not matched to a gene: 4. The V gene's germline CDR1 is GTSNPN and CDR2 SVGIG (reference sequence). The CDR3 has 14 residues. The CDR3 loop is CAWSRTGVDQPQHF. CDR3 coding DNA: TGTGCCTGGAGTCGGACAGGGGTGGATCAGCCCCAGCATTTT.

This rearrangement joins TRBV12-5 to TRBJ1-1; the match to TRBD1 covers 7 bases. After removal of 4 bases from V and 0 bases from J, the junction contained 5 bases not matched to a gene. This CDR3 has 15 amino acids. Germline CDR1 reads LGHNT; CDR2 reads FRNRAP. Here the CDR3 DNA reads TGTGCTAGTGGTTCGTCACAGGGGTTGAACACTGAAGCTTTCTTT. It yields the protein CASGSSQGLNTEAFF.